This TCR beta chain appears in the sequencing data of a study of PD-L1 blockade in urothelial cancer. Across the study: Analyses were performed on blood at 3 weeks after treatment start (the second dose) and at 6 weeks. Median T cell yield per blood sample was some 140,000 cells.

The germline gives CDR1 MNHNS, CDR2 SASEGT. V lost 3 bases to trimming and J lost 1 base, with 6 bases between them. The CDR3 spans 13 residues. Method: immunoSEQ multiplex PCR; TCRdb's copy keeps in-frame clones and lacks some. This sample has more than 45,000 clones, with around 88% found just once. This sequence was found in a man older than 75 with urothelial cancer. The sample here was PBMCs, taken around atezolizumab (anti-PD-L1) treatment. V and J are TRBV6-1 and TRBJ1-2; D is uncertain. The CDR3 nucleotides are TGTGCCAGCAGTGACAATAGTAACTATGGCTACACCTTC. Residues: CASSDNSNYGYTF.